This TCR beta chain was sequenced during a study of blood T cell repertoires in COVID-19. Study summary: There were acute and convalescent COVID-19 samples, and they came from the United States, Italy and Spain. T cells, B-cell-depleted T cells, or PBMCs provided the cDNA or gDNA that served as material.

How the authors handled the data: For nucleated cells, counts were estimated from reference gene primer amplification. The data were produced by immunoSEQ multiplex PCR, yet TCRdb's version contains in-frame clones alone and is incomplete. V, J and clone size derive from that table, while D and trimming were established from the DNA sequence. The repertoire includes some 200,000 clones, around 84% of them detected once, and 18% sits in the top ten. The CDR3 is 14 residues long. V was shortened by 2 bases and J by 2 bases, with 8 bases between the two germline ends. Germline V gives CDR1 MNHEY, CDR2 SVGAGI.

Sequenced: peripheral blood. This chain links TRBV6-5 with TRBJ2-3, with D possibly TRBD2 on 5 matching bases. The sequence derives from a woman older than 75 with active or convalescent COVID-19. CDR3 loop: CASSYSGYTDTQYF. The CDR3 nucleotides are TGTGCCAGCAGTTACAGCGGTTACACAGATACGCAGTATTTT.